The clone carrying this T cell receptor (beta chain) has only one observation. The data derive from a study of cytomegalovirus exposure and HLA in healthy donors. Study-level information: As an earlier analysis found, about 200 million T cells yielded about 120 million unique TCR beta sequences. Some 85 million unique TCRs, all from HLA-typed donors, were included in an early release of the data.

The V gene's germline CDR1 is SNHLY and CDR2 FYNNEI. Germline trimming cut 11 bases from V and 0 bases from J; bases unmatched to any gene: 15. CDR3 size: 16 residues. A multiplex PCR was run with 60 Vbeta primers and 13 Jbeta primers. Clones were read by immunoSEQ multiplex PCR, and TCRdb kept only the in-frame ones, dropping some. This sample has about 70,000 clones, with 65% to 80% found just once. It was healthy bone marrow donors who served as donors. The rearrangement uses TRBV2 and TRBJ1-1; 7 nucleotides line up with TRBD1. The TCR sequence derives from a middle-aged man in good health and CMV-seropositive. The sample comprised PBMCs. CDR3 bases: TGTGCCCCCAGAAAACAGGGGCTAGAGATGAACACTGAAGCTTTCTTT. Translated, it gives CAPRKQGLEMNTEAFF.